Following are 27 T cell receptor beta chains from one sample sequenced in a study of T cell changes during pregnancy in multiple sclerosis. Sequencing was performed with immunoSEQ multiplex PCR; in TCRdb, only in-frame clones are kept and a portion is missing. The sample lists 15,000 to 25,000 clones, 88% occurring once. Here the sequenced sample was CD8+ T cells from peripheral blood mononuclear cells, taken in the third trimester of pregnancy. Receptor source: a female donor in good health, enrolled as a control in a pregnancy study.

This clone was picked up a small number of times. The chain has TRBV19 and TRBJ2-7; maybe TRBD1 (5 bases). The germline CDR1 and CDR2 sequences are LNHDA and SQIVND (reference sequence). Trimming removed 5 bases at V and 1 base at J, with 9 bases between. This CDR3 has 13 amino acids. The chain's CDR3 is CASSVTASYEQYF. The CDR3 bases are TGTGCCAGTAGTGTGACAGCGTCCTACGAGCAGTACTTC.

The chain recombines TRBV27 with TRBJ2-1, with TRBD2 matching over 8 bases. J was trimmed by 4 bases and V by 2 bases; bases with no gene match: 10. This CDR3 has 17 residues. The germline V gene has CDR1 MNHEY and CDR2 SMNVEV (reference sequence). For the CDR3, the DNA is TGTGCCAGCAGTTTAGGGTTGAGCGGGAGTGGTTACAATGAGCAGTTCTTC. Translating gives CASSLGLSGSGYNEQFF.

The V and J genes are TRBV7-8 and TRBJ2-7; D may be TRBD2 (6 bases). The CDR3 is 16 amino acids. Trimming removed 1 base at V and 3 bases at J, with 16 bases between. Germline V gene lookup returns CDR1 SGHVS and CDR2 FQNEAQ. The CDR3 DNA sequence: TGTGCCAGCAGCTTAGAGGAGGGCGGTGGCTACTACGAGCAGTACTTC. Its protein product is CASSLEEGGGYYEQYF. Drawing the rest from reference TRBV7-8 and TRBJ2-7, the complete variable domain is GAGVSQSPRYKVAKRGQDVALRCDPISGHVSLFWYQQALGQGPEFLTYFQNEAQLDKSGLPSDRFFAERPEGSVSTLKIQRTQQEDSAVYLCASSLEEGGGYYEQYFGPGTRLTVT.

The gene calls are TRBV4-3 and TRBJ1-4, with D possibly being TRBD1 (5 bases). CDR1 LGHNA and CDR2 YSLEER come from the germline V gene. Deletions cut 1 base from V and 1 base from J, with 13 bases between. This CDR3 region has 17 residues. As DNA, the CDR3 is TGCGCCAGCAGCCAAGTTGTCGGGGGAGGAACTAATGAAAAACTGTTTTTT. Translation: CASSQVVGGGTNEKLFF.

The V call is TRBV7-6, the J call TRBJ2-7; maybe TRBD1 (6 bases). This CDR3 is 13 amino acids long. From germline, CDR1 is SGHVS and CDR2 FNYEAQ. V dropped 4 bases and J dropped 2 bases, with 9 bases sitting between them. DNA for the CDR3: TGTGCCAGCAGCTCTGGGACAACCTACGAGCAGTACTTC. Residues: CASSSGTTYEQYF.

This clone has just one count. The chain couples TRBV9 to TRBJ2-7; possible D gene TRBD1, 5 bases. Trimming pared 2 bases from V and 7 bases from J, leaving 19 bases between. The CDR3 is 15 amino acids. The germline V gene encodes CDR1 SGDLS and CDR2 YYNGEE. The CDR3 is CASSVQGAPRWEQYF. The CDR3 coding sequence is TGTGCCAGCAGCGTTCAAGGGGCCCCGCGCTGGGAGCAGTACTTC.

The genes are TRBV19 and TRBJ1-1, with 8 bases lining up with TRBD1. Germline V gives CDR1 LNHDA, CDR2 SQIVND (reference sequence). The CDR3 has 16 residues. The V and J ends lost 3 bases and 0 bases, in that order; junction bases with no gene match: 6. Written as DNA, the CDR3 is TGTGCCAGTAGTATCGACAGGGGAGGGGTGAACACTGAAGCTTTCTTT. Its translation is CASSIDRGGVNTEAFF. Full variable domain (missing parts from reference TRBV19 and TRBJ1-1): DGGITQSPKYLFRKEGQNVTLSCEQNLNHDAMYWYRQDPGQGLRLIYYSQIVNDFQKGDIAEGYSVSREKKESFPLTVTSAQKNPTAFYLCASSIDRGGVNTEAFFGQGTRLTVV.

CDR3 nucleotides: TGTGCCACCAGCAGAGCACGAGCGGATTACGAGCAGTACTTC. This encodes CATSRARADYEQYF. The chain couples TRBV15 to TRBJ2-7, with a tentative D call TRBD2 (5 bases). The CDR3 is made up of 14 amino acids. Germline CDR1 is LNHNV and CDR2 is YYDKDF (reference sequence). V lost 1 base and J 4 bases, leaving 11 bases between the germline ends.

The chain employs TRBV5-1 and TRBJ2-2; maybe TRBD2 (6 bases). The germline CDR1 and CDR2 sequences are SGHRS and YFSETQ. Trimming stripped 7 bases from V and 4 bases from J, with 8 bases between. This CDR3 is 12 amino acids long. CDR3 sequence: CASRDFTGELFF. DNA for the CDR3: TGCGCCAGCCGGGACTTCACCGGGGAGCTGTTTTTT.

The rearrangement joins TRBV6-6 to TRBJ1-5, with D hard to call. CDR1 MNHNY and CDR2 SVGAGI come from the germline V gene (reference sequence). V shed 6 bases and J shed 3 bases, with 9 bases lying between them. The CDR3 length is 13 residues. Written as DNA, the CDR3 is TGTGCCAGCAGCCCCCGGTCCAATCAGCCCCAGCATTTT. This translates into CASSPRSNQPQHF.

The chain recombines TRBV6-1 with TRBJ1-5, with D unclear. Per the germline V gene, CDR1 is MNHNS and CDR2 is SASEGT. This CDR3 has 15 residues. V lost 5 bases, J lost 0 bases, and 11 bases lay in between. CDR3 nucleotides: TGTGCCAGCAGTCCCCCAGGAGGTAGCAATCAGCCCCAGCATTTT. Its protein product is CASSPPGGSNQPQHF.

Written as DNA, the CDR3 is TGTGCCAGCAGCGTAATGGCTAGAGTCTTCTGCGAGCAGTACTTC. This translates into CASSVMARVFCEQYF. The V gene is TRBV9, the J gene TRBJ2-7; D is undetermined. The CDR3 spans 15 residues. Germline V gene data show CDR1 as SGDLS and CDR2 as YYNGEE. The V end lost 1 base, the J end lost 6 bases, and 17 bases lay between the germline ends. Drawing the rest from reference TRBV9 and TRBJ2-7, the complete variable domain is DSGVTQTPKHLITATGQRVTLRCSPRSGDLSVYWYQQSLDQGLQFLIQYYNGEERAKGNILERFSAQQFPDLHSELNLSSLELGDSALYFCASSVMARVFCEQYFGPGTRLTVT.

This clone was seen only once. The rearrangement links TRBV11-1 to TRBJ2-3; 9 nucleotides match TRBD2. The CDR3 has 15 residues. From germline, CDR1 is SGHAT and CDR2 FQDESV (reference sequence). With V trimmed by 5 bases and J by 0 bases, 3 bases remained unmatched. Here the CDR3 DNA reads TGTGCCAGCAGCATCACTAGCGGGAGCACAGATACGCAGTATTTT. Its protein is CASSITSGSTDTQYF.

This chain uses TRBV29-1 with TRBJ2-7; TRBD1 aligns across 7 bases. The CDR3 spans 14 residues. In germline, CDR1 is SQVTM, CDR2 ANQGSEA. V was pared by 1 base and J by 3 bases, with 6 bases of the junction left unmatched. CDR3 sequence: CSVEGRTGDYEQYF. Written as DNA, the CDR3 is TGCAGCGTTGAAGGCCGGACAGGAGACTACGAGCAGTACTTC.

The chain combines TRBV5-6 with TRBJ1-1; D is perhaps TRBD1 (5 bases). V gave up 6 bases and J gave up 8 bases, with 17 bases separating them. CDR1 is SGHDT and CDR2 is YYEEEE in the germline V gene. CDR3 length: 13 amino acids. The CDR3 region has the DNA TGTGCCAGCAACCTCCTTGGCCGGGGGGAAGCTTTCTTT. Translated: CASNLLGRGEAFF.

This chain joins TRBV6-6 and TRBJ2-3; 11 bases line up with TRBD2. CDR1 MNHNY and CDR2 SVGAGI come from the germline V gene (reference sequence). The CDR3 totals 16 residues. V lost 0 bases to trimming and J lost 7 bases; unmatched junction nucleotides: 6. The CDR3 here is CASSYSLLAGVNTQYF. The CDR3 bases are TGTGCCAGCAGTTACTCTCTACTAGCGGGGGTTAATACGCAGTATTTT.

The chain uses TRBV28 and TRBJ2-1, with TRBD2 identical over 8 bases. V was clipped by 4 bases and J by 7 bases; unmatched bases: 12. The CDR3 covers 16 residues. In germline, CDR1 is MDHEN, CDR2 SYDVKM. Here the CDR3 reads CASSSRPAGVVNEQFF. The CDR3 DNA sequence: TGTGCCAGCAGTTCCCGGCCAGCGGGAGTAGTAAATGAGCAGTTCTTC.

The CDR3 nucleotides are TGTGCCTTGGGGGGGGGCCGCCCCTACGAGCAGTACTTC. This translates into CALGGGRPYEQYF. V and J are TRBV7-9 and TRBJ2-7; tentative D call: TRBD2 (7 bases). CDR1 is SEHNR, CDR2 FQNEAQ, per germline (reference sequence). This CDR3 is 13 amino acids long. Between the trimmed V and J ends, which lost 11 bases and 2 bases, there was a span of 16 bases.

V is TRBV27 and J is TRBJ2-5, with TRBD2 matching 9 bases. CDR3 length: 18 residues. Unmatched junction bases numbered 15, after V lost 2 bases and J lost 5 bases. From germline, CDR1 is MNHEY and CDR2 SMNVEV (reference sequence). The CDR3 protein is CASSLGSRGRASVETQYF. The CDR3 region has the DNA TGTGCCAGCAGTTTAGGGTCTCGCGGGAGGGCCTCGGTCGAGACCCAGTACTTC.

The J gene is TRBJ2-3, the V gene TRBV28; tentatively, D is TRBD2 (5 bases). The CDR3 length is 20 residues. Trimming took 7 bases from V and 1 from J, leaving 30 bases between them. In germline, CDR1 is MDHEN, CDR2 SYDVKM. This CDR3 reads CASTLSRTHTVLLGTDTQYF. Here the CDR3 DNA reads TGTGCCAGCACCCTCTCCCGGACTCATACTGTTCTCCTGGGCACAGATACGCAGTATTTT.

V and J are TRBV11-2 and TRBJ2-5; TRBD2 aligns across 11 bases. Trimming at V came to 2 bases and at J to 2 bases, leaving 4 bases not matched to a gene. The germline V gene encodes CDR1 SGHAT and CDR2 FQNNGV. There are 16 residues in the CDR3. This chain's CDR3 is CASSLTGTSGQETQYF. Here the CDR3 DNA reads TGTGCCAGCAGCTTAACCGGGACTAGCGGACAAGAGACCCAGTACTTC.

The chain recombines TRBV9 with TRBJ2-1; maybe TRBD2 (6 bases). CDR1 SGDLS and CDR2 YYNGEE come from the germline V gene. The CDR3 covers 17 residues. The ends were cut back, 2 bases at V and 3 bases at J, with 18 bases in the middle. The CDR3: CASSVEIGSHYYNEQFF. The CDR3 DNA follows: TGTGCCAGCAGCGTTGAAATCGGGAGCCATTACTACAATGAGCAGTTCTTC.

This chain joins TRBV29-1 and TRBJ2-1; maybe TRBD1 (6 bases). The CDR3 extends over 13 amino acids. Trimming shortened V by 5 bases and J by 3 bases, and 11 bases separated the two germline ends. The germline V gene encodes CDR1 SQVTM and CDR2 ANQGSEA. CDR3 in amino acids: CSVPEGDYNEQFF. In DNA, the CDR3 is TGCAGCGTTCCTGAGGGGGACTACAATGAGCAGTTCTTC.

J is TRBJ1-1 and V is TRBV6-5; D ambiguous. CDR3 length equals 12 residues. Trimming pared 8 bases from V and 6 bases from J, leaving 13 bases between. Germline CDR1 MNHEY, CDR2 SVGAGI. CDR3 nucleotide sequence: TGTGCCAGCTTAGGAGCATCCTCTGAAGCTTTCTTT. This translates into CASLGASSEAFF.

The chain carries TRBV4-1 and TRBJ2-2, with 8 bases lining up with TRBD1. Germline V gives CDR1 MGHRA, CDR2 YSYEKL. J lost 5 bases, V lost 1 base, and 9 bases had no gene match. This CDR3 has 17 residues. CDR3 region: CASSQVRTGPGTGELFF. The CDR3 coding sequence is TGCGCCAGCAGCCAAGTGAGGACAGGGCCGGGGACCGGGGAGCTGTTTTTT.

The chain combines TRBV4-2 with TRBJ2-1, with 10 bases aligning to TRBD2. Trimming at V came to 4 bases and at J to 7 bases, leaving 4 bases not matched to a gene. Germline assignment: CDR1 LGHNA and CDR2 YNFKEQ. The CDR3 totals 14 residues. In DNA, the CDR3 is TGTGCCAGCAGCCCAGGACTAGCGGAGAATGAGCAGTTCTTC. Its protein is CASSPGLAENEQFF.

V and J are TRBV9 and TRBJ2-1; the D gene is possibly TRBD2 (6 bases). Trimming left V 0 bases short and J 5 bases short, with 12 bases between. CDR3 length: 15 amino acids. Germline CDR1 and CDR2: SGDLS and YYNGEE. CDR3 in DNA: TGTGCCAGCAGCGTAGCGGGAGCAAAAAACAATGAGCAGTTCTTC. Translated: CASSVAGAKNNEQFF.